The 27 T cell receptor beta chains in this list originate from one sample, sequenced in a study of OX40 agonist ivuxolimab in advanced cancers. The library was prepared using the immunoSEQ multiplex PCR assay. This is the immuneACCESS table as TCRdb keeps it, with only in-frame sequences that have V and J called. A part of the clones is gone; compared with another copy, unresolved V genes explain less than half, and the rest is unexplained. The sample contains about 77,000 clones, 83% of them found a single time. Roughly 0.76% of the sample is taken by the ten largest. Sequenced material: CD4+ or CD8+ T cells sorted from blood, taken in a trial of the OX40 agonist ivuxolimab. The source is an adult with an advanced solid tumor such as melanoma, head and neck, liver or kidney cancer.

This clone was observed a handful of times. This chain connects TRBV7-6 to TRBJ2-1; the D gene is possibly TRBD2 (6 bases). CDR3 size: 17 residues. Germline V CDR1 and CDR2: SGHVS, FNYEAQ. V was pared by 1 base and J by 4 bases, with 17 bases between. Written as DNA, the CDR3 is TGTGCCAGCAGCTTAGGGGCGTTACGGGGGATTTACAATGAGCAGTTCTTC. This sequence encodes CASSLGALRGIYNEQFF. The complete variable domain, with remaining parts taken from reference TRBV7-6 and TRBJ2-1, reads GAGVSQSPRYKVTKRGQDVALRCDPISGHVSLYWYRQALGQGPEFLTYFNYEAQQDKSGLPNDRFSAERPEGSISTLTIQRTEQRDSAMYRCASSLGALRGIYNEQFFGPGTRLTVL.

CDR3 protein: CASISHVSGANVLTF. In DNA, the CDR3 is TGTGCCAGTATTTCACACGTCTCTGGGGCCAACGTCCTGACTTTC. The V gene is TRBV19, the J gene TRBJ2-6; D is undetermined. The CDR3 has 15 residues. Deletions cut 7 bases from V and 0 bases from J, with 10 bases between. Germline CDR1 reads LNHDA; CDR2 reads SQIVND (reference sequence).

The chain has TRBV19 and TRBJ1-2; 9 bases match TRBD1. Looked up from germline, CDR1 is LNHDA and CDR2 is SQIVND (reference sequence). Germline trimming cut 4 bases from V and 4 bases from J; bases unmatched to any gene: 7. The CDR3 is 15 amino acids. The CDR3 DNA reads as TGTGCCAGTAGTACTGGACAGGGGCACCTCTATGGCTACACCTTC. Encoded protein: CASSTGQGHLYGYTF. The full variable domain, rest sourced from reference TRBV19 and TRBJ1-2, is DGGITQSPKYLFRKEGQNVTLSCEQNLNHDAMYWYRQDPGQGLRLIYYSQIVNDFQKGDIAEGYSVSREKKESFPLTVTSAQKNPTAFYLCASSTGQGHLYGYTFGSGTRLTVV.

This chain joins TRBV28 and TRBJ2-1; 13 nucleotides line up with TRBD2. Germline CDR1 MDHEN, CDR2 SYDVKM. This CDR3 is 15 amino acids long. V trimming: 6 bases; J trimming: 8 bases; junction bases outside the gene matches: 7. In DNA, the CDR3 is TGTGCCAGCAGCAGAACTAGCGGGGGGGCCTATGAGCAGTTCTTC. It encodes CASSRTSGGAYEQFF.

Regarding this clone: At one of its ends the junction is not consistent with the germline gene, which may arise from a read error. This chain connects TRBV6-5 to TRBJ2-7, with a tentative D call TRBD2 (5 bases). The V gene's germline CDR1 is MNHEY and CDR2 SVGAGI. This CDR3 is 11 amino acids long. The CDR3 bases are TGTGCCAGCAGTAACGGGCCCAGCGGTGGCTTC. Protein: CASSNGPSGGF.

V and J are TRBV29-1 and TRBJ2-2; D might be TRBD1 or TRBD2, each matching 6 bases. This CDR3 spans 14 amino acids. Germline V gene sequence: CDR1 SQVTM, CDR2 ANQGSEA. V gave up 3 bases and J gave up 5 bases, with 13 bases separating them. CDR3: CSVDTGGETGELFF. Here the CDR3 DNA reads TGCAGCGTTGATACCGGGGGCGAAACCGGGGAGCTGTTTTTT.

V usage is TRBV7-3 and J usage is TRBJ1-1; perhaps TRBD1 as D (6 bases). The germline gives CDR1 SGHTA, CDR2 FQGTGA. V lost 3 bases and J lost 10, with 18 bases in between. The CDR3 loop spans 14 amino acids. The CDR3 coding sequence is TGTGCCAGCAGCTTTTTTACAGGGAAGGCGGCAGCTTTCTTT. Amino acid sequence: CASSFFTGKAAAFF.

The gene calls are TRBV14 and TRBJ2-7, with D maybe TRBD2 (6 bases). Germline loops: CDR1 SGHDN, CDR2 FVKESK. The CDR3 loop spans 13 amino acids. Trimming took off 1 base at V and 4 bases at J, with 8 bases between the two ends. Written as DNA, the CDR3 is TGTGCCAGCAGCCAAGGGAGGGCTTACGAGCAGTACTTC. It is translated as CASSQGRAYEQYF.

This clone occurred once. The V call is TRBV18, the J call TRBJ2-2, with D perhaps given as TRBD1 or TRBD2 (6 bases each). The CDR3 totals 15 residues. Germline-derived CDR1 and CDR2 are KGHSH and LQKENI. The V and J ends lost 6 bases and 6 bases respectively, with 17 bases between them. The CDR3 sequence: CASSPRGPGSGELFF. The CDR3 DNA reads TGTGCCAGCTCCCCCCGGGGGCCAGGATCCGGGGAGCTGTTTTTT.

This rearrangement joins TRBV5-3 to TRBJ1-1; D is undetermined. TRBV5-3 is identified as an open reading frame with a role that is uncertain. The CDR3 loop spans 14 amino acids. The V gene lost 0 bases and the J gene lost 1 base, with 7 bases spanning the gap. Here the CDR3 reads CARSLVQSNTEAFF. The CDR3 DNA reads as TGTGCCAGAAGCTTGGTACAGTCGAACACTGAAGCTTTCTTT.

This clone showed up just once. The CDR3 is CASSSTGYSRKTQYF. The CDR3 region has the DNA TGTGCCAGCAGCTCGACAGGGTACAGTCGGAAGACCCAGTACTTC. The V and J genes are TRBV5-6 and TRBJ2-5; 7 bases fit TRBD1. V lost 3 bases to trimming and J lost 6 bases; unmatched junction nucleotides: 11. This CDR3 spans 15 amino acids. Germline loops: CDR1 SGHDT, CDR2 YYEEEE.

The chain has TRBV2 and TRBJ1-4; D is undetermined. The germline gives CDR1 SNHLY, CDR2 FYNNEI. The CDR3 is made up of 15 amino acids. V shed 2 bases and J shed 5 bases, with 12 bases lying between them. The CDR3 protein is CASSEKAQPNEKLFF. DNA for the CDR3: TGTGCCAGCAGTGAAAAGGCGCAGCCCAATGAAAAACTGTTTTTT.

Worth noting for this clone: A read error may produce the germline difference seen at one junction end. The chain links TRBV2 to TRBJ2-1; no reliable D call. This CDR3 contains 14 residues. CDR1 and CDR2 from the germline V gene are SNHLY and FYNNEI. CDR3 nucleotide sequence: TGTGCCAACAGTCCGAAGAGCTCCTACAATGAGCAGTTCTTC. It yields the protein CANSPKSSYNEQFF.

This clone was recorded only once. The chain links TRBV7-9 to TRBJ2-6; D perhaps matches TRBD2 (5 bases). CDR1 is SEHNR, CDR2 FQNEAQ, per germline (reference sequence). The CDR3 runs to 15 residues. V lost 1 base to trimming and J lost 4 bases, with 8 bases between them. This CDR3 is CASSLGGFGANVLTF. As DNA, the CDR3 is TGTGCCAGCAGCTTAGGAGGGTTCGGGGCCAACGTCCTGACTTTC.

The gene calls are TRBV5-1 and TRBJ1-2; D call uncertain. Germline lookup yields CDR1 SGHRS and CDR2 YFSETQ. V was clipped by 0 bases and J by 6 bases, with 15 bases between them. The CDR3 contains 15 residues. CDR3 DNA: TGCGCCAGCAGCTTGGTACCCCCAGCTACGAATGGCTACACCTTC. Protein product: CASSLVPPATNGYTF.

This sequence joins TRBV30 and TRBJ1-1, with D hard to call. V was pared by 2 bases and J by 7 bases, with 20 bases between. Germline loops: CDR1 GTSNPN, CDR2 SVGIG (reference sequence). The CDR3 has 15 residues. The CDR3 region has the DNA TGTGCCTGGAGTAAGTCCCTGACTACGACCCATGAAGCTTTCTTT. Amino acids: CAWSKSLTTTHEAFF. Full variable domain (missing parts from reference TRBV30 and TRBJ1-1): SQTIHQWPATLVQPVGSPLSLECTVEGTSNPNLYWYRQAAGRGLQLLFYSVGIGQISSEVPQNLSASRPQDRQFILSSKKLLLSDSGFYLCAWSKSLTTTHEAFFGQGTRLTVV.

The chain combines TRBV10-3 with TRBJ2-3; 13 bases are shared with TRBD2. This CDR3 comprises 16 residues. The ends lost 4 bases at V and 5 bases at J; junction bases unmatched: 6. Germline V lookup: CDR1 ENHRY, CDR2 SYGVKD. The CDR3 nucleotides read TGTGCCATCAGTGGGACTAGCGGGAGCTCTAGAGATACGCAGTATTTT. This translates into CAISGTSGSSRDTQYF.

CDR3 sequence: CSARTNSEAFF. The CDR3 DNA reads as TGCAGTGCTAGGACCAACTCTGAAGCTTTCTTT. V gene TRBV20-1 combines with J gene TRBJ1-1, with D hard to call. Germline V gene lookup returns CDR1 DFQATT and CDR2 SNEGSKA (reference sequence). This CDR3 has 11 residues. Trimming took 3 bases from V and 6 from J, leaving 8 bases between them.

Regarding this clone: One end of the junction fails to match germline, which may point to a read error. The V gene is TRBV7-7, the J gene TRBJ2-2, with 7 bases matching TRBD1. Germline CDR1 is SSHAT and CDR2 is FNYEAQ (reference sequence). The CDR3 is made up of 15 amino acids. The CDR3 coding sequence is TGTGCTAGCAGCGCCCGGGACAGAGGAGCCGGGGAGCTGTTTTTT. This gives the protein CASSARDRGAGELFF.

This rearrangement joins TRBV5-5 to TRBJ1-6; TRBD1 is a possible D gene (6 bases). V was shortened by 4 bases and J by 5 bases, with 19 bases between the two germline ends. CDR1 and CDR2 (germline): SGHKS, YYEKEE (reference sequence). The CDR3 spans 17 residues. The CDR3 spells CASSRTPGERNNSPLHF. The CDR3 region has the DNA TGTGCCAGCAGCAGAACCCCAGGGGAGCGGAATAATTCACCCCTCCACTTT.

The chain links TRBV7-8 to TRBJ2-5, with unresolved D. V lost 1 base, J lost 5 bases, and 14 bases lay in between. Germline CDR1 and CDR2: SGHVS and FQNEAQ. This CDR3 is built from 15 residues. The CDR3 loop is CASSLDRPSRETQYF. The DNA for the CDR3 is TGTGCCAGCAGCTTAGATCGCCCTTCCAGGGAGACCCAGTACTTC.

In its sample, this clone was seen a few times. The V and J genes are TRBV11-1 and TRBJ2-3; the D is unclear. The CDR3 contains 14 residues. CDR1 and CDR2 from the germline V gene are SGHAT and FQDESV (reference sequence). V was shortened by 3 bases and J by 4 bases, with 11 bases between the two germline ends. Here the CDR3 reads CASSFRGWADTQYF. CDR3 coding DNA: TGTGCCAGCAGCTTTCGCGGATGGGCAGATACGCAGTATTTT.

This clone was counted between two and nine times. The chain is built from TRBV19 and TRBJ1-5; D gene unclear. This CDR3 contains 15 residues. Trimming removed 0 bases from V and 5 bases from J, with 11 bases in between. The germline V gene has CDR1 LNHDA and CDR2 SQIVND (reference sequence). In nucleotides, the CDR3 is TGTGCCAGTAGTATAGATGAGGGTGTCTATCAGCCCCAGCATTTT. Residues: CASSIDEGVYQPQHF.

The rearrangement uses TRBV5-1 and TRBJ2-2; D is possibly TRBD1 or TRBD2 (5 bases each). The V gene's germline CDR1 is SGHRS and CDR2 YFSETQ. This CDR3 has 16 residues. The ends were cut back, 4 bases at V and 0 bases at J, with 13 bases in the middle. CDR3: CASSTTGTANTGELFF. In nucleotides, the CDR3 is TGCGCCAGCAGCACTACCGGGACGGCGAACACCGGGGAGCTGTTTTTT.

This chain connects TRBV12-5 to TRBJ2-4; no definite D call. The V end was cut by 2 bases, the J end by 1 base, with 6 bases between. CDR3 length: 14 amino acids. Germline V CDR1 and CDR2: LGHNT, FRNRAP. CDR3 protein: CASGLWLAKNIQYF. The CDR3 region has the DNA TGTGCTAGTGGTTTGTGGCTTGCCAAAAACATTCAGTACTTC.

The chain recombines TRBV19 with TRBJ1-2, with a possible D match to TRBD1 (5 bases). This CDR3 is built from 13 residues. The germline V gene has CDR1 LNHDA and CDR2 SQIVND (reference sequence). V shed 4 bases and J shed 9 bases, with 15 bases lying between them. Here the CDR3 reads CASSTRDPGRYTF. The CDR3 DNA is TGTGCCAGTAGTACCCGGGACCCGGGGCGCTACACCTTC.

The genes are TRBV6-5 and TRBJ2-7; 10 bases line up with TRBD1. V trimming: 4 bases; J trimming: 6 bases; junction bases outside the gene matches: 3. Germline-derived CDR1 and CDR2 are MNHEY and SVGAGI. CDR3 length: 13 residues. CDR3: CASSSGTGAEQYF. In DNA form, the CDR3 reads TGTGCCAGCAGTTCCGGGACAGGGGCCGAGCAGTACTTC.